This section outlines one T cell receptor (beta chain) sequence together with its context. This specimen belongs to a study of shared T cell receptors in the human thymus. Profiled with immunoSEQ multiplex PCR; TCRdb holds only in-frame clones, not every one. The data show roughly 660,000 clones, with approximately 87% seen just once and 0.008% to 0.011% held by the top ten. The data also belong to a second study, concerning human thymus T cells. That paper states: As related research reported, thymic repertoires overlapped highly among unrelated individuals.

The TCR comes from a boy younger than two with a congenital heart defect. What was sequenced was thymocytes.

The CDR3 bases are TGTGCCAGCAGCTCGGGACTAGCGGGAGGAGGTACGCAGTATTTT. This encodes CASSSGLAGGGTQYF. The chain couples TRBV9 to TRBJ2-3; 15 bases are shared with TRBD2. CDR1 is SGDLS, CDR2 YYNGEE, per germline. The CDR3 extends over 15 amino acids. The ends lost 4 bases at V and 8 bases at J; junction bases unmatched: 5.